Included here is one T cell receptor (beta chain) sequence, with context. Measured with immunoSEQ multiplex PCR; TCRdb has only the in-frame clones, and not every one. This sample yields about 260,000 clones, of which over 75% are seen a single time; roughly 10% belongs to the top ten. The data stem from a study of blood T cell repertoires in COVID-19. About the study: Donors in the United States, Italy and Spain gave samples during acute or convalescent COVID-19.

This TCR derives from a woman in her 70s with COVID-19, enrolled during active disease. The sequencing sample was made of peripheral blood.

In DNA form, the CDR3 reads TGTGCCAGCAGGAGAGAGGGTGCACCCCTCCACTTT. Amino acids: CASRREGAPLHF. The chain has TRBV28 and TRBJ1-6, with D hard to call. The germline CDR1 and CDR2 sequences are MDHEN and SYDVKM. The CDR3 runs to 12 residues. Deletions cut 6 bases from V and 11 bases from J, with 11 bases between.